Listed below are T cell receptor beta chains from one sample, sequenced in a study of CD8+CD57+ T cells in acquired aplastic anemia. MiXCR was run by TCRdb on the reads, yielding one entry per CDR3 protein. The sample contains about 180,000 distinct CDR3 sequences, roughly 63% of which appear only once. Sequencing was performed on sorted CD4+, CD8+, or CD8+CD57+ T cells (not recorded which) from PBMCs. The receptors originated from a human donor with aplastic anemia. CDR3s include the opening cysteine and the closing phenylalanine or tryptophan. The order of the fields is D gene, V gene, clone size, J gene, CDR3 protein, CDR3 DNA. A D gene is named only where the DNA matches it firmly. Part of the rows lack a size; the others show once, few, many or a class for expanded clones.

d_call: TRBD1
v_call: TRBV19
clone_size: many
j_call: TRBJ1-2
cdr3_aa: CASIPFSSGQGYGYTF
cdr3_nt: TGTGCCAGTATCCCTTTTAGCTCGGGACAGGGGTATGGCTACACCTTC

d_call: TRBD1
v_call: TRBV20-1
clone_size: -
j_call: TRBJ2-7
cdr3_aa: CSARDTGGQGAIGIYEQYF
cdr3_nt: TGCAGTGCTAGAGATACGGGCGGACAGGGGGCGATCGGGATTTACGAGCAGTACTTC

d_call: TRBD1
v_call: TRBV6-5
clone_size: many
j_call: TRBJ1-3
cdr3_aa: CASSVDRGNTIYF
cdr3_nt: TGTGCCAGCAGTGTGGACAGGGGAAACACCATATATTTT

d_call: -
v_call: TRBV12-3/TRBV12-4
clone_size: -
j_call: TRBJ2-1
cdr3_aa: CASSSSGTASSYNEQFF
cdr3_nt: TGTGCCAGCAGTTCCTCCGGGACGGCGAGCTCCTACAATGAGCAGTTCTTC

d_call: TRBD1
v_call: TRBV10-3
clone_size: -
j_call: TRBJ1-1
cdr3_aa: CASTSLRQGEAFF
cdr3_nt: TGTGCCAGCACTTCCCTCAGACAGGGTGAAGCTTTCTTT

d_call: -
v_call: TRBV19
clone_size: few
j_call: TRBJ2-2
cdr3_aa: CASCHGTGELFF
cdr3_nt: TGTGCCAGTTGTCACGGAACCGGGGAGCTGTTTTTT

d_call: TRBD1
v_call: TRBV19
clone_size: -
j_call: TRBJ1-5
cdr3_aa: CASSIVNGQGNQPQHF
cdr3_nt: TGTGCCAGTAGTATAGTCAATGGACAGGGCAATCAGCCCCAGCATTTT

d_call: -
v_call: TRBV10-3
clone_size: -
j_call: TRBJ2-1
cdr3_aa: CAIRTGTAWNEQFF
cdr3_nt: TGTGCCATCAGGACCGGGACCGCTTGGAATGAGCAGTTCTTC

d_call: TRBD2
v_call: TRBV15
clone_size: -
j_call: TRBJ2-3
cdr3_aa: CATSRDVGLAGSTDTQYF
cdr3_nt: TGTGCCACCAGCAGAGATGTTGGCCTAGCGGGAAGCACAGATACGCAGTATTTT

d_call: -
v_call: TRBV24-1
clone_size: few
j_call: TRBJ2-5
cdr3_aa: CATSGWAEQETQYF
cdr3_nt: TGTGCCACCAGTGGATGGGCAGAACAGGAGACCCAGTACTTC

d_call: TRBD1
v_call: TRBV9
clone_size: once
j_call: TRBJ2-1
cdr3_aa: CASSPRMTGGGNEQFF
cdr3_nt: TGTGCCAGCAGCCCCCGGATGACAGGGGGAGGGAATGAGCAGTTCTTC

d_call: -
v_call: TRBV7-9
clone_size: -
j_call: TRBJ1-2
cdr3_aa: CASSLDPSGTNYGYTF
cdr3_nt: TGTGCCAGCAGCTTAGACCCTAGCGGGACCAACTATGGCTACACCTTC

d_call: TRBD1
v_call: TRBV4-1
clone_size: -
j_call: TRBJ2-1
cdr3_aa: CAGSQRQGNEQFF
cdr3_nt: TGCGCCGGCAGCCAACGACAGGGAAATGAGCAGTTCTTC

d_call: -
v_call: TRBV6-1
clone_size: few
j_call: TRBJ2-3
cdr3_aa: CASSEDRELTDTQYF
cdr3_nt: TGTGCCAGCAGTGAAGACAGGGAACTCACAGATACGCAGTATTTT

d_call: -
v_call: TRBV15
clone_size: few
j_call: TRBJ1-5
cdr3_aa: CATSRVGGQPQHF
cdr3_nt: TGTGCCACCAGCAGAGTTGGCGGCCAGCCCCAGCATTTT

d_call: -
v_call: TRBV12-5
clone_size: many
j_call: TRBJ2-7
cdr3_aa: CASGAPYEQYF
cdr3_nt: TGTGCTAGTGGCGCCCCTTACGAGCAGTACTTC

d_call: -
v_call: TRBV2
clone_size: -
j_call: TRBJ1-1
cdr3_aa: CASSEGVGVLNTEAFF
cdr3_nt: TGTGCCAGCAGTGAAGGGGTGGGTGTCCTGAACACTGAAGCTTTCTTT

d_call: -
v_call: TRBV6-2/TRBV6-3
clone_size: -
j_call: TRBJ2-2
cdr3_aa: CASSLDGGNTGELFF
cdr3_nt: TGTGCCAGCAGTTTGGACGGGGGGAACACCGGGGAGCTGTTTTTT

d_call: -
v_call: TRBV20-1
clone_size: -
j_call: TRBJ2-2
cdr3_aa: CSARGGEIVGELFF
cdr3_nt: TGCAGTGCTAGAGGGGGCGAGATAGTCGGGGAGCTGTTTTTT

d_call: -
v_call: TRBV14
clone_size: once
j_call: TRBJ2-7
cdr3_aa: CASSEGQPMPYEQYF
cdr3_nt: TGTGCCAGCAGCGAAGGGCAGCCAATGCCCTACGAGCAGTACTTC

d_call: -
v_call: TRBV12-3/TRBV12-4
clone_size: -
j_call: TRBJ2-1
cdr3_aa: CASRPEGGPYNEQFF
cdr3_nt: TGTGCCAGCAGACCTGAGGGGGGCCCCTACAATGAGCAGTTCTTC

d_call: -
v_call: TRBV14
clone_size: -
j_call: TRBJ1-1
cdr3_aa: CASRGQGNTEAFF
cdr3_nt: TGTGCCAGCAGGGGCCAGGGGAACACTGAAGCTTTCTTT

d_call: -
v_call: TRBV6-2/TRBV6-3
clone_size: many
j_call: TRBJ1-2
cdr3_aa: CASSPLKGAPYGYTF
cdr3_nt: TGTGCCAGCAGCCCCCTTAAGGGAGCGCCTTATGGCTACACCTTC

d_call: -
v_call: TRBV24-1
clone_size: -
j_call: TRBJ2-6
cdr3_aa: CAIGLSGANVLTF
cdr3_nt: TGTGCCATAGGGCTCTCTGGGGCCAACGTCCTGACTTTC

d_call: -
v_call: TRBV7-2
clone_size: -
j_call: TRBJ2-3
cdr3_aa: CASSVRSDTQYF
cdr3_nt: TGTGCCAGCAGCGTTAGGTCCGATACGCAGTATTTT

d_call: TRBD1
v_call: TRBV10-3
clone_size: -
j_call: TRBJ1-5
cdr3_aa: CAISEGTGPQHF
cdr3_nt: TGTGCCATCAGTGAAGGGACAGGGCCCCAGCATTTT

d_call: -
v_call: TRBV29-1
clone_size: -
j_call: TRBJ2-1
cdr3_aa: CSVIPRGPAYNEQFF
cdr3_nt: TGCAGCGTGATTCCCAGGGGTCCTGCCTACAATGAGCAGTTCTTC

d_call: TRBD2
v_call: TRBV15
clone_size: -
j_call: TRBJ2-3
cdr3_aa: CATSSLAGGPGGDTQYF
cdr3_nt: TGTGCCACCAGCAGTCTAGCGGGGGGGCCTGGTGGAGATACGCAGTATTTT

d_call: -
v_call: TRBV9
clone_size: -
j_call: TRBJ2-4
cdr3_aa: CASSLDRDLAKNIQYF
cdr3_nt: TGTGCCAGCAGCCTCGACAGGGACTTAGCCAAAAACATTCAGTACTTC

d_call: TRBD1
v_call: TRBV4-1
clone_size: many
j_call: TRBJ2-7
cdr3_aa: CASSPRTGAVYEQYF
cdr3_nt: TGCGCCAGCAGCCCTCGGACAGGGGCGGTCTACGAGCAGTACTTC

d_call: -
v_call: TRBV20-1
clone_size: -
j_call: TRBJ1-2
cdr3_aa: CSARDLGQNYGYTF
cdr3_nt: TGCAGTGCTAGAGATCTCGGGCAAAACTATGGCTACACCTTC

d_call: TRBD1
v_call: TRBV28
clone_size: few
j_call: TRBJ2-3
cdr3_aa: CASRLTTGADTQYF
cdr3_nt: TGTGCCAGCAGACTTACGACAGGGGCCGATACGCAGTATTTT